What follows describes a single T cell receptor (beta chain). The data derive from a study of blood T cell repertoires in COVID-19. Everyone who took part was roughly 18 to 90 years old, and they came from over 20 US areas. Produced via immunoSEQ multiplex PCR; TCRdb's table is partial and in-frame only. The profile shows 350,000 to 400,000 clones, about 88% of them singletons. This CDR3 is built from 15 residues. This sequence joins TRBV1 and TRBJ2-5; the DNA was not used to check the table's D call, TRBD1. TRBV1 is recorded as a pseudogene. The sequenced sample was PBMCs or T cells enriched from blood (not recorded which). The source is a young woman who had recovered from COVID-19. DNA of the CDR3: TGCACCAGCAGCCATGGGACAGGGGTTCCAGAGACCCAGTACTTC. Translation gives CTSSHGTGVPETQYF.